The entry below gives a single TCR beta chain sequence along with its context. The antigen is unknown. The length of the CDR3 is 17 residues. Germline assignment: CDR1 SGDLS and CDR2 YYNGEE. V gave up 4 bases and J gave up 1 base, with 20 bases separating them. This sample was included in a study of T cell repertoires in cytomegalovirus infection. Study at large: Public TCR beta signature analysis indicated the presence of both CMV infection and matching HLA type. Findings and limits, study-wide: CMV-specific TCR beta clonotypes restricted by HLA-C were the ones dominating the ex vivo response. The study identified carriers of CMV plus the relevant HLA from cumulative public TCR beta family frequency.

TCRdb independently ran MiXCR on the reads; one entry per CDR3 protein. This sample has roughly 230,000 distinct CDR3 sequences, with roughly 22% found just once. This rearrangement joins TRBV9 to TRBJ1-1, with D unclear. Sequenced material: CD8+ T cells from PBMCs. This receptor was identified in a human donor in good health (CMV status not recorded). Some clones in this sample may be carry-over from other donors' samples. CDR3 DNA sequence: TGTGCCAGCAGCACCCCCATGGGAAATGACTGGAACACTGAAGCTTTCTTT. It translates to CASSTPMGNDWNTEAFF.